Below are 27 T cell receptor beta chains sequenced from a single sample in a study of T cells in Graves' hyperthyroidism and ophthalmopathy. Amplification yielded TCR beta CDR3 regions, with RNA transcripts as the source. Researchers ran a first-round RT-PCR on the TCR CDR3 using the HTBI primer set. MiXCR was run by TCRdb on the multiplex PCR reads, yielding one entry per CDR3 protein. The profile shows about 400,000 distinct CDR3 sequences, about 15% of them singletons. The sample taken for sequencing was blood. These receptor sequences come from a woman in her twenties or thirties with Graves' hyperthyroidism.

This clonotype was counted between two and nine times. The chain recombines TRBV11-2 with TRBJ2-2, with 8 bases identical to TRBD1. CDR3 length: 17 amino acids. Trimming removed 1 base from V and 6 bases from J; junction bases left unmatched: 10. Germline V gene lookup returns CDR1 SGHAT and CDR2 FQNNGV. CDR3 amino acids: CASSLAWQGAQSGELFF. The CDR3 nucleotides read TGTGCCAGCAGCTTAGCGTGGCAGGGGGCGCAGTCCGGGGAGCTGTTTTTT.

The chain combines TRBV7-3 with TRBJ2-3, with D possibly being TRBD2 (5 bases). The CDR3 has 13 residues. Germline V gene lookup returns CDR1 SGHTA and CDR2 FQGTGA. The V and J ends lost 4 bases and 7 bases respectively, with 12 bases between them. CDR3 amino acids: CASSSPPGNTQYF. CDR3 sequence (DNA): TGTGCCAGCAGCTCACCGCCCGGGAATACGCAGTATTTT. Full variable domain (rest looked up from reference TRBV7-3 and TRBJ2-3): GAGVSQTPSNKVTEKGKYVELRCDPISGHTALYWYRQSLGQGPEFLIYFQGTGAADDSGLPNDRFFAVRPEGSVSTLKIQRTERGDSAVYLCASSSPPGNTQYFGPGTRLTVL.

The table lists this clonotype with many counts. The chain links TRBV3-1 to TRBJ2-1; 15 bases are a match to TRBD2. With 6 bases clipped from V and 8 bases from J, the junction kept 8 bases outside the gene matches. The germline V gene has CDR1 LGHDT and CDR2 YNNKEL (reference sequence). The CDR3 length is 16 residues. This chain's CDR3 is CASSYGLAGGPYEQFF. CDR3 nucleotide sequence: TGTGCCAGCAGTTACGGACTAGCGGGAGGGCCATATGAGCAGTTCTTC.

A single count supports this clonotype. The V gene is TRBV7-9, the J gene TRBJ2-7; D not certain. The J call may be faulty, since TRBJ2-1 better matches the DNA end. This CDR3 region has 14 residues. Germline CDR1 is SEHNR and CDR2 is FQNEAQ (reference sequence). The CDR3 loop is CASVGLTATYEQFF. For the CDR3, the DNA is TGTGCCAGCGTGGGTCTAACAGCTACCTACGAGCAGTTCTTC.

J is TRBJ2-7 and V is TRBV4-1; 8 nucleotides agree with TRBD2. Germline V gene data show CDR1 as MGHRA and CDR2 as YSYEKL. This CDR3 contains 14 residues. Trimming removed 4 bases from V and 2 bases from J; junction bases left unmatched: 4. The CDR3 sequence is CASSLAGYTYEQYF. The CDR3 bases are TGCGCCAGCAGCCTAGCGGGATACACCTACGAGCAGTACTTC.

This clonotype was seen only a few times. The CDR3 protein is CSARDLAPNGETQYF. The CDR3 nucleotides read TGCAGTGCTAGAGATCTCGCACCCAATGGAGAGACCCAGTACTTC. The chain combines TRBV20-1 with TRBJ2-5; D not resolved. The CDR3 sequence is 15 residues long. V was pared by 0 bases and J by 4 bases, with 15 bases between. From germline, CDR1 is DFQATT and CDR2 SNEGSKA (reference sequence).

This clonotype was picked up a small number of times. The rearrangement uses TRBV6-1 and TRBJ2-7; D perhaps matches TRBD1 (5 bases). Trimming stripped 8 bases from V and 2 bases from J, with 16 bases between. The CDR3 loop spans 14 amino acids. Germline CDR1 is MNHNS and CDR2 is SASEGT. The CDR3 sequence is CASRLRGGTYEQYF. The CDR3 DNA reads as TGTGCCAGCCGACTTAGGGGTGGTACCTACGAGCAGTACTTC.

This clonotype has a count of ten or more. This rearrangement joins TRBV29-1 to TRBJ2-1; 10 bases are a match to TRBD2. Per germline, CDR1 SQVTM and CDR2 ANQGSEA. This CDR3 has 14 residues. J was trimmed by 8 bases and V by 4 bases; bases with no gene match: 8. CDR3 nucleotide sequence: TGCAGCGTTGCCCCTAGCGGGAGTAGGCATGAGCAGTTCTTC. It yields the protein CSVAPSGSRHEQFF.

J is TRBJ2-1 and V is TRBV20-1, with D possibly called TRBD1 or TRBD2 (5 bases each). V was shortened by 5 bases and J by 9 bases, with 17 bases between the two germline ends. The length of the CDR3 is 13 residues. The germline CDR1 and CDR2 sequences are DFQATT and SNEGSKA (reference sequence). The CDR3 spells CSAGDALRGEQFF. The CDR3 nucleotides are TGCAGTGCTGGGGACGCTCTCAGAGGTGAGCAGTTCTTC.

The sample holds many counts of this clonotype. The V call is TRBV28, the J call TRBJ1-5; 8 bases align to TRBD1. V lost 2 bases to trimming and J lost 6 bases; unmatched junction nucleotides: 6. The CDR3 consists of 15 residues. Germline CDR1 MDHEN, CDR2 SYDVKM. The CDR3 DNA reads TGTGCCAGCAGTTTAGGGACAGGCCTCAGTCAGCCCCAGCATTTT. Its translation: CASSLGTGLSQPQHF.

This clonotype was seen a handful of times. The chain couples TRBV28 to TRBJ2-7; 9 positions agree with TRBD2. This CDR3 has 15 amino acids. Germline loops: CDR1 MDHEN, CDR2 SYDVKM. V lost 3 bases, J lost 6 bases, and 9 bases stayed unmatched. The CDR3 DNA reads as TGTGCCAGCAGTTTGGGGCGTAGCGGGAGTCCCGAGCAGTACTTC. It yields the protein CASSLGRSGSPEQYF.

The sample holds many counts of this clonotype. This sequence joins TRBV13 and TRBJ2-3; D is possibly TRBD2 (6 bases). CDR1 is PRHDT and CDR2 is FYEKMQ in the germline V gene (reference sequence). This CDR3 spans 14 amino acids. V was shortened by 5 bases and J by 5 bases, with 14 bases between the two germline ends. Here the CDR3 reads CASSPPSGGDTQYF. The CDR3 DNA sequence: TGTGCCAGCAGCCCCCCGTCCGGGGGAGATACGCAGTATTTT. Combining the CDR3 with reference TRBV13 and TRBJ2-3 gives the whole variable domain AAGVIQSPRHLIKEKRETATLKCYPIPRHDTVYWYQQGPGQDPQFLISFYEKMQSDKGSIPDRFSAQQFSDYHSELNMSSLELGDSALYFCASSPPSGGDTQYFGPGTRLTVL.

This clonotype was picked up many times. The rearrangement uses TRBV28 and TRBJ2-7; D not resolved. V was clipped by 8 bases and J by 2 bases, with 13 bases between them. Germline CDR1 reads MDHEN; CDR2 reads SYDVKM. CDR3 size: 13 residues. This chain's CDR3 is CASARLAAYEQYF. The CDR3 DNA reads TGTGCCAGCGCTCGCCTTGCAGCCTACGAGCAGTACTTC.

This clonotype was observed a few times. This chain connects TRBV7-9 to TRBJ2-5, with 8 bases lining up with TRBD1. Per germline, CDR1 SEHNR and CDR2 FQNEAQ (reference sequence). The V segment lost 4 bases and the J segment 0 bases; nucleotides outside the gene matches: 4. CDR3 length: 15 amino acids. The CDR3 DNA sequence: TGTGCCAGCAGCTCCCGACAGGGGTACCAAGAGACCCAGTACTTC. It yields the protein CASSSRQGYQETQYF. Drawing the rest from reference TRBV7-9 and TRBJ2-5, the complete variable domain is DTGVSQNPRHKITKRGQNVTFRCDPISEHNRLYWYRQTLGQGPEFLTYFQNEAQLEKSRLLSDRFSAERPKGSFSTLEIQRTEQGDSAMYLCASSSRQGYQETQYFGPGTRLLVL.

The chain couples TRBV20-1 to TRBJ1-6; unclear D gene. This CDR3 comprises 15 residues. Germline CDR1 is DFQATT and CDR2 is SNEGSKA (reference sequence). V lost 3 bases and J 2 bases, leaving 11 bases between the germline ends. CDR3 loop: CSASNAEAYNSPLHF. In DNA form, the CDR3 reads TGCAGTGCTAGTAACGCGGAGGCCTATAATTCACCCCTCCACTTT.

The chain links TRBV7-9 to TRBJ2-1; D could derive from TRBD1 or TRBD2 (5 bases each). This CDR3 has 14 amino acids. V shed 1 base and J shed 8 bases, with 12 bases lying between them. Per germline, CDR1 SEHNR and CDR2 FQNEAQ (reference sequence). The CDR3 region is CASSLEVKGHEQFF. CDR3 nucleotides: TGTGCCAGCAGCTTAGAAGTGAAGGGACATGAGCAGTTCTTC.

At least ten counts were recorded for this clonotype. The DNA is left out, because the CDR3 cannot be placed on it with certainty; the CDR3 is given as TCRdb lists it. The rearrangement links TRBV5-1 to TRBJ2-4; the D call of TRBD2 is as the table states it, not checked on the DNA. Germline CDR1 SGHRS, CDR2 YFSETQ. A total of 19 residues make up the CDR3, ends included. CDR3 residues: CASSVTSGRFGPGENIQYF.

This chain links TRBV4-2 with TRBJ2-2, with 10 nucleotides matching TRBD2. The V segment lost 5 bases and the J segment 5 bases; nucleotides outside the gene matches: 2. The CDR3 is made up of 14 amino acids. Germline assignment: CDR1 LGHNA and CDR2 YNFKEQ. DNA for the CDR3: TGTGCCAGCAGCGGACTAGCGGCGACCGGGGAGCTGTTTTTT. It is translated as CASSGLAATGELFF.

Many counts were recorded for this clonotype. The CDR3 DNA reads TGCAGTGCTAGAGAGACAGGGGACTACACAGATACGCAGTATTTT. Translation gives CSARETGDYTDTQYF. The gene calls are TRBV20-1 and TRBJ2-3, with a possible D match to TRBD1 (8 bases). The CDR3 loop spans 15 amino acids. CDR1 and CDR2 from the germline V gene are DFQATT and SNEGSKA (reference sequence). The germline V and J ends were trimmed by 0 bases and 2 bases, with 12 bases remaining between them.

The sample holds a few counts of this clonotype. This sequence joins TRBV7-2 and TRBJ2-1; the match to TRBD2 covers 9 bases. This CDR3 contains 17 residues. The junction had 5 bases not matched to a gene; V was cut back by 2 bases and J by 0 bases. Looked up from germline, CDR1 is SGHTA and CDR2 is FQGNSA. This chain's CDR3 is CASSLLAGGTSYNEQFF. CDR3 DNA sequence: TGTGCCAGCAGCTTACTCGCGGGAGGGACCTCCTACAATGAGCAGTTCTTC.

The table lists this clonotype with many counts. V is TRBV7-2 and J is TRBJ2-7, with 11 bases aligning to TRBD1. V was clipped by 5 bases and J by 4 bases; unmatched bases: 4. The germline gives CDR1 SGHTA, CDR2 FQGNSA. The CDR3 has 14 amino acids. In DNA, the CDR3 is TGTGCCAGCAGCCGCGGGACAGGGGGTTACGAGCAGTACTTC. Encoded protein: CASSRGTGGYEQYF. The full variable domain, rest sourced from reference TRBV7-2 and TRBJ2-7, is GAGVSQSPSNKVTEKGKDVELRCDPISGHTALYWYRQSLGQGLEFLIYFQGNSAPDKSGLPSDRFSAERTGGSVSTLTIQRTQQEDSAVYLCASSRGTGGYEQYFGPGTRLTVT.

The chain uses TRBV29-1 and TRBJ2-1; 10 bases are a match to TRBD2. The CDR3 is made up of 15 amino acids. The ends lost 0 bases at V and 8 bases at J; junction bases unmatched: 7. CDR1 and CDR2 (germline): SQVTM, ANQGSEA. CDR3 region: CSVEDRAGGTYEQFF. In DNA form, the CDR3 reads TGCAGCGTTGAAGATCGAGCGGGAGGGACCTATGAGCAGTTCTTC.

This clonotype occurred many times. The CDR3: CASSGRRALKAYEQYF. The CDR3, as DNA: TGTGCCAGCAGCGGACGCCGGGCCCTAAAAGCCTACGAGCAGTACTTC. V usage is TRBV27 and J usage is TRBJ2-7, with D unclear. Trimming left V 6 bases short and J 2 bases short, with 20 bases between. The CDR3 has 16 residues. Per germline, CDR1 MNHEY and CDR2 SMNVEV (reference sequence).

The sample holds many counts of this clonotype. The V and J genes are TRBV2 and TRBJ2-5, with unresolved D. Per the germline V gene, CDR1 is SNHLY and CDR2 is FYNNEI. The CDR3 has 13 amino acids. The V end lost 10 bases, the J end lost 2 bases, and 14 bases lay between the germline ends. CDR3 amino acids: CATLGEIQETQYF. For the CDR3, the DNA is TGTGCCACCTTAGGAGAGATACAAGAGACCCAGTACTTC.

This sequence joins TRBV24-1 and TRBJ2-1, with D perhaps TRBD1 (5 bases). CDR3 length equals 14 residues. Germline V gene data show CDR1 as KGHDR and CDR2 as SFDVKD. Between the trimmed V and J ends, which lost 5 bases and 0 bases, there was a span of 7 bases. The CDR3 sequence is CATSGRGSYNEQFF. In nucleotides, the CDR3 is TGTGCCACCAGTGGAAGGGGCTCCTACAATGAGCAGTTCTTC.

The chain links TRBV11-2 to TRBJ1-1; no clear D gene. CDR1 SGHAT and CDR2 FQNNGV come from the germline V gene. Deletions cut 2 bases from V and 11 bases from J, with 18 bases between. This CDR3 has 14 residues. For the CDR3, the DNA is TGTGCCAGCAGCTTAACTGGACGGACTGTTGGTGCTTTCTTT. This translates into CASSLTGRTVGAFF.

The CDR3 region has the DNA TGTGCCAGCAGTGAAAGAAGCAGGGGGAGCAATCAGCCCCAGCATTTT. This translates into CASSERSRGSNQPQHF. The rearrangement joins TRBV6-1 to TRBJ1-5, with 7 bases matching TRBD1. The CDR3 is 16 residues long. V shed 2 bases and J 1 base; nucleotides not matched to a gene: 5. Germline loops: CDR1 MNHNS, CDR2 SASEGT.